The 19 T cell receptor beta chains in this list originate from one sample, sequenced in a study of identical twins. TCRdb independently ran MiXCR on the 5' RACE reads; one entry per CDR3 protein. The table records some 200,000 distinct CDR3 sequences, under 10% of them present only once. These data also featured in a second study, about yellow fever vaccine responses in identical twins.

Sequencing was performed on memory (CD45RO+) T cells sorted from blood. These receptors were obtained from a woman aged 18-29 years in good health.

This chain links TRBV15 with TRBJ1-5, with 9 bases that match TRBD1. The germline V gene has CDR1 LNHNV and CDR2 YYDKDF (reference sequence). V was clipped by 2 bases and J by 4 bases; unmatched bases: 3. CDR3 length: 15 amino acids. The CDR3 DNA reads as TGTGCCACCAGCAGACCCGGGACAGGGAATCAGCCCCAGCATTTT. Residues: CATSRPGTGNQPQHF.

This clonotype has only a few counts. The chain carries TRBV6-1 and TRBJ2-7; D remains unclear. Germline CDR1 and CDR2: MNHNS and SASEGT. This CDR3 has 13 residues. The germline V and J ends were trimmed by 0 bases and 3 bases, with 6 bases remaining between them. The CDR3 spells CASSEAFNYEQYF. The DNA of the CDR3 is TGTGCCAGCAGTGAAGCTTTTAACTACGAGCAGTACTTC.

This chain connects TRBV10-3 to TRBJ2-5, with D perhaps TRBD1 or TRBD2 (6 bases each). Trimming left V 2 bases short and J 4 bases short, with 17 bases between. This CDR3 has 16 amino acids. The germline V gene encodes CDR1 ENHRY and CDR2 SYGVKD. In DNA, the CDR3 is TGTGCCATCAGTGAGGCCCTAGGGGGGAACTTAGAGACCCAGTACTTC. Translation gives CAISEALGGNLETQYF.

The chain couples TRBV12-3 or TRBV12-4 to TRBJ1-4; 9 bases are a match to TRBD1. This CDR3 is 14 amino acids long. The junction had 15 bases not matched to a gene; V was cut back by 6 bases and J by 16 bases. CDR3 residues: CASSLTGGRSWKFF. The CDR3 DNA is TGTGCCAGCAGCCTGACAGGGGGTAGGAGTTGGAAGTTTTTT.

This clonotype has only a few counts. The rearrangement links TRBV10-3 to TRBJ2-3; TRBD2 aligns across 9 bases. Germline assignment: CDR1 ENHRY and CDR2 SYGVKD. The CDR3 is 15 residues long. The V gene end was trimmed by 3 bases and the J gene end by 3 bases; junction bases not matched to a gene: 4. The CDR3 DNA follows: TGTGCCATCAGTGACGGCGGGGGGGCAACAGATACGCAGTATTTT. Protein sequence: CAISDGGGATDTQYF.

This clonotype was seen at least ten times. The chain has TRBV5-1 and TRBJ2-7; D not certain. Trimming removed 2 bases at V and 3 bases at J, with 9 bases between. From germline, CDR1 is SGHRS and CDR2 YFSETQ. This CDR3 spans 13 amino acids. The CDR3 nucleotides are TGCGCCAGCAGCTTACCCAGCTACTACGAGCAGTACTTC. Translated: CASSLPSYYEQYF. Full variable domain (rest looked up from reference TRBV5-1 and TRBJ2-7): KAGVTQTPRYLIKTRGQQVTLSCSPISGHRSVSWYQQTPGQGLQFLFEYFSETQRNKGNFPGRFSGRQFSNSRSEMNVSTLELGDSALYLCASSLPSYYEQYFGPGTRLTVT.

The J gene is TRBJ2-3, the V gene TRBV5-1; TRBD2 aligns across 9 bases. The CDR3 sequence is 15 residues long. The germline CDR1 and CDR2 sequences are SGHRS and YFSETQ. With V trimmed by 5 bases and J by 2 bases, 6 bases remained unmatched. Written as DNA, the CDR3 is TGCGCCAGCAGTCAGGCGGGGGGGATCACAGATACGCAGTATTTT. It translates to CASSQAGGITDTQYF.

The V gene is TRBV7-2, the J gene TRBJ2-5; no clear D gene. Germline V gene lookup returns CDR1 SGHTA and CDR2 FQGNSA. Between the trimmed V and J ends, which lost 2 bases and 2 bases, there was a span of 9 bases. The CDR3 runs 14 residues. CDR3 sequence: CASSLRSKQETQYF. CDR3 sequence (DNA): TGTGCCAGCAGCTTAAGATCGAAACAAGAGACCCAGTACTTC.

This clonotype was counted at least ten times. The chain links TRBV12-3 or TRBV12-4 to TRBJ2-2; D is uncertain. This CDR3 has 14 amino acids. Between the trimmed V and J ends, which lost 3 bases and 6 bases, there was a span of 11 bases. CDR3 bases: TGTGCCAGCAGTTTGAGGCTCCAGGCCGGGGAGCTGTTTTTT. It translates to CASSLRLQAGELFF.

This clonotype was recorded many times. J is TRBJ2-4 and V is TRBV12-3 or TRBV12-4, with D perhaps given as TRBD1 or TRBD2 (5 bases each). The V and J ends lost 6 bases and 5 bases respectively, with 17 bases between them. This CDR3 has 15 residues. The CDR3 DNA follows: TGTGCCAGCAGGAGAGGTAGCATGGGGGAAAACATTCAGTACTTC. Translating gives CASRRGSMGENIQYF.

This clonotype was found a few times. V is TRBV25-1 and J is TRBJ1-3; possibly TRBD1 for D (6 bases). Trimming took off 6 bases at V and 0 bases at J, with 21 bases between the two ends. Germline CDR1 MGHDK, CDR2 SYGVNS. The CDR3 has 18 amino acids. Here the CDR3 reads CASRPGVGELGSGNTIYF. The CDR3 bases are TGTGCCAGCAGGCCAGGGGTCGGGGAGTTGGGCTCTGGAAACACCATATATTTT.

This clonotype was recorded many times. The chain uses TRBV28 and TRBJ1-5; 7 positions agree with TRBD1. The V gene end was trimmed by 7 bases and the J gene end by 2 bases; junction bases not matched to a gene: 8. This CDR3 contains 15 residues. Per the germline V gene, CDR1 is MDHEN and CDR2 is SYDVKM. The CDR3: CASTLYRGGNQPQHF. The CDR3 nucleotides read TGTGCCAGCACCCTCTACAGGGGTGGCAATCAGCCCCAGCATTTT. Looking up the rest from reference TRBV28 and TRBJ1-5 gives the full variable domain: DVKVTQSSRYLVKRTGEKVFLECVQDMDHENMFWYRQDPGLGLRLIYFSYDVKMKEKGDIPEGYSVSREKKERFSLILESASTNQTSMYLCASTLYRGGNQPQHFGDGTRLSIL.

This clonotype was seen a few times. This chain uses TRBV4-3 with TRBJ1-6; D gene unclear. Per the germline V gene, CDR1 is LGHNA and CDR2 is YSLEER. Trimming shortened V by 1 base and J by 6 bases, and 10 bases separated the two germline ends. The CDR3 is 15 residues long. CDR3 nucleotides: TGCGCCAGCAGCCAAGGGGTACGGATTAATTCACCCCTCCACTTT. As protein: CASSQGVRINSPLHF.

This clonotype was recorded a few times. CDR3 nucleotide sequence: TGTGCCACCGGGGCGGGGGAGACCCAGTACTTC. Its protein product is CATGAGETQYF. The rearrangement links TRBV11-2 to TRBJ2-5, with TRBD2 as a possible D gene (6 bases). This CDR3 region has 11 residues. The V gene lost 10 bases and the J gene lost 5 bases, with 11 bases spanning the gap. Germline V gives CDR1 SGHAT, CDR2 FQNNGV.

Only a few counts were recorded for this clonotype. This CDR3 reads CATSGRQTTNEKLFF. CDR3 DNA: TGTGCCACCAGCGGACGACAGACAACTAATGAAAAACTGTTTTTT. This rearrangement joins TRBV15 to TRBJ1-4; D is possibly TRBD1 (5 bases). Trimming removed 5 bases at V and 0 bases at J, with 10 bases between. Germline CDR1 is LNHNV and CDR2 is YYDKDF (reference sequence). This CDR3 has 15 amino acids.

V usage is TRBV6-4 and J usage is TRBJ2-1; 7 bases line up with TRBD2. The germline V gene encodes CDR1 MRHNA and CDR2 SNTAGT. The CDR3 is 15 amino acids. V lost 6 bases and J lost 3; bases outside the gene matches: 8. Here the CDR3 DNA reads TGTGCCAGCAGCCCCCTCTCTAGCGGCTACAATGAGCAGTTCTTC. Its translation is CASSPLSSGYNEQFF.

The rearrangement uses TRBV7-6 and TRBJ1-4; D uncertain. This CDR3 comprises 12 residues. Deletions cut 1 base from V and 8 bases from J, with 5 bases between. The germline gives CDR1 SGHVS, CDR2 FNYEAQ. The CDR3 sequence is CASSLVGEKLFF. DNA for the CDR3: TGTGCCAGCAGCTTAGTGGGGGAAAAACTGTTTTTT.

This clonotype was recorded at least ten times. The rearrangement joins TRBV6-1 to TRBJ2-3, with D possibly TRBD2 on 5 matching bases. Germline lookup yields CDR1 MNHNS and CDR2 SASEGT. V gave up 7 bases and J gave up 2 bases, with 7 bases separating them. This CDR3 has 12 residues. CDR3 region: CASKLDTDTQYF. CDR3 sequence (DNA): TGTGCCAGCAAACTAGACACAGATACGCAGTATTTT.

There are a few counts of this clonotype. The rearrangement links TRBV27 to TRBJ2-3, with a weak D call TRBD2 (5 bases). Trimming cost V 5 bases and J 3 bases, with 12 bases left between them. Germline CDR1 reads MNHEY; CDR2 reads SMNVEV (reference sequence). This CDR3 is built from 14 residues. The CDR3 loop reads CASSPNRGTDTQYF. CDR3 DNA sequence: TGTGCCAGCAGTCCCAATCGGGGAACAGATACGCAGTATTTT.